Presented here are 5 T cell receptor beta chains from one specimen sequenced in a study of response to subunit inactivated influenza vaccine. Using its own MiXCR run on the RT-PCR reads, TCRdb lists one record per CDR3 protein. The table records 450,000 to 550,000 distinct CDR3 sequences, 25% of them present only once. This material consisted of CD4+ T cells sorted from PBMCs, taken less than 6 days after vaccination. The origin of the receptors is a man aged 45-65 years who received an inactivated influenza vaccine.

This clonotype was recorded only once. V is TRBV27 and J is TRBJ2-7, with 10 bases identical to TRBD2. Germline CDR1 is MNHEY and CDR2 is SMNVEV (reference sequence). V lost 4 bases and J lost 2; bases outside the gene matches: 5. The CDR3 runs 15 residues. The CDR3 DNA reads as TGTGCCAGCAGTTCTATTGGACTAGCGGCCTACGAGCAGTACTTC. It encodes CASSSIGLAAYEQYF.

J is TRBJ2-1 and V is TRBV6-1, with 10 nucleotides matching TRBD2. Trimming cost V 5 bases and J 9 bases; bases outside gene matches: 7. Per germline, CDR1 MNHNS and CDR2 SASEGT. This CDR3 has 14 amino acids. This chain's CDR3 is CASSRRTSGREQFF. The CDR3, as DNA: TGTGCCAGCAGTAGGAGGACTAGCGGCCGTGAGCAGTTCTTC.

Here the CDR3 DNA reads TGTGCCAGCAGCAGGACTAGCGGGGGCCCCCGCACAGATACGCAGTATTTT. This codes for CASSRTSGGPRTDTQYF. This sequence joins TRBV7-9 and TRBJ2-3, with 13 bases fitting TRBD2. The J segment lost 1 base and the V segment lost 5 bases, leaving 6 bases of the junction unmatched. Germline CDR1 is SEHNR and CDR2 is FQNEAQ (reference sequence). CDR3 length equals 17 residues.

The rearrangement links TRBV20-1 to TRBJ2-4; TRBD1 might be the D (6 bases). CDR1 is DFQATT, CDR2 SNEGSKA, per germline (reference sequence). V lost 0 bases to trimming and J lost 8 bases, with 17 bases between them. This CDR3 region has 15 residues. CDR3 in amino acids: CSARDLDSGRDIQYF. CDR3 bases: TGCAGTGCTAGAGATTTGGACAGTGGGCGGGACATTCAGTACTTC.

In this sample, this clonotype turned up a few times. V gene TRBV4-2 combines with J gene TRBJ2-5; 10 nucleotides match TRBD2. CDR1 LGHNA and CDR2 YNFKEQ come from the germline V gene. The J segment lost 4 bases and the V segment lost 1 base, leaving 3 bases of the junction unmatched. The CDR3 has 15 amino acids. In nucleotides, the CDR3 is TGTGCCAGCAGCCAAGGCGCTAGCGGGGGAGAGACCCAGTACTTC. Translated, it gives CASSQGASGGETQYF.